Each of the 19 T cell receptor beta chains below was sequenced from the same sample in a study of STAT5B mutations in CD4+ large granular lymphocyte leukemia. Using immunoSEQ multiplex PCR, the repertoire was profiled, and TCRdb retains in-frame clones only, with some absent. The data contain 20,000 to 25,000 clones, roughly 87% of them singletons. Material: CD4+ T cells from blood buffy coats. The source is a human donor in good health.

The chain joins TRBV9 to TRBJ1-6; D remains unclear. This CDR3 comprises 15 residues. The germline V and J ends were trimmed by 4 bases and 10 bases, with 18 bases remaining between them. From germline, CDR1 is SGDLS and CDR2 YYNGEE. CDR3 region: CASSSSRGVGSPLHF. The CDR3, as DNA: TGTGCCAGCAGCTCAAGTCGGGGTGTGGGGTCACCCCTCCACTTT.

The rearrangement links TRBV11-2 to TRBJ2-2, with 8 bases lining up with TRBD1. The germline gives CDR1 SGHAT, CDR2 FQNNGV. This CDR3 has 14 amino acids. V trimming: 6 bases; J trimming: 4 bases; junction bases outside the gene matches: 4. The CDR3 bases are TGTGCCAGCAGTCAGGGGGCGCGCACCGGGGAGCTGTTTTTT. This sequence encodes CASSQGARTGELFF.

The rearrangement uses TRBV6-5 and TRBJ2-3, with 7 bases lining up with TRBD2. CDR3 size: 15 residues. V lost 2 bases to trimming and J lost 2 bases; unmatched junction nucleotides: 4. CDR1 is MNHEY and CDR2 is SVGAGI in the germline V gene. This CDR3 reads CASSYIAGDTDTQYF. CDR3 in DNA: TGTGCCAGCAGTTACATTGCGGGGGACACAGATACGCAGTATTTT.

The chain uses TRBV5-6 and TRBJ2-1; D may be TRBD1 (6 bases). The V gene's germline CDR1 is SGHDT and CDR2 YYEEEE. The CDR3 length is 15 residues. V was shortened by 1 base and J by 9 bases, with 17 bases between the two germline ends. Here the CDR3 DNA reads TGTGCCAGCAGCTTGACAGGGATGGGATGGGGTGAGCAGTTCTTC. It specifies CASSLTGMGWGEQFF.

The CDR3 spells CASTRDGLAGDEQFF. The DNA of the CDR3 is TGTGCCAGCACCCGAGATGGGCTAGCCGGCGATGAGCAGTTCTTC. V is TRBV7-8 and J is TRBJ2-1; D is perhaps TRBD2 (5 bases). CDR1 is SGHVS and CDR2 is FQNEAQ in the germline V gene. V was clipped by 7 bases and J by 8 bases, with 21 bases between them. This CDR3 has 15 amino acids.

This clone has a single count. This rearrangement joins TRBV7-2 to TRBJ2-6; D is uncertain. The germline V gene encodes CDR1 SGHTA and CDR2 FQGNSA. V lost 5 bases and J lost 0, with 8 bases in between. This CDR3 has 15 residues. CDR3 DNA sequence: TGTGCCAGCAGCCCGCGGACCTCTGGGGCCAACGTCCTGACTTTC. Amino acids: CASSPRTSGANVLTF.

The rearrangement uses TRBV10-3 and TRBJ2-1, with 11 bases identical to TRBD2. Germline lookup yields CDR1 ENHRY and CDR2 SYGVKD. The junction had 7 bases not matched to a gene; V was cut back by 6 bases and J by 6 bases. The CDR3 is 15 residues long. The CDR3 is CAISTTSGSSNEQFF. The CDR3, as DNA: TGTGCCATCAGCACCACTAGCGGGAGTTCCAATGAGCAGTTCTTC.

The chain employs TRBV19 and TRBJ1-4, with 7 bases identical to TRBD1. This CDR3 has 16 amino acids. Unmatched junction bases numbered 11, after V lost 0 bases and J lost 10 bases. Germline CDR1 LNHDA, CDR2 SQIVND (reference sequence). CDR3 in DNA: TGTGCCAGTAGTATAGACGTCCGGACAGGCACCTCAAAACTGTTTTTT. Amino acids: CASSIDVRTGTSKLFF.

This rearrangement joins TRBV2 to TRBJ2-1, with D perhaps matching TRBD2 (6 bases). This CDR3 comprises 14 residues. Trimming cost V 4 bases and J 11 bases, with 18 bases left between them. Per the germline V gene, CDR1 is SNHLY and CDR2 is FYNNEI. The CDR3 DNA sequence: TGTGCCAGCAGTGGCAGGGCCCTGGCGGGACAGCAGTTCTTC. Amino acid sequence: CASSGRALAGQQFF.

This chain joins TRBV6-5 and TRBJ2-1; 15 nucleotides match TRBD2. Germline assignment: CDR1 MNHEY and CDR2 SVGAGI. The V and J ends lost 7 bases and 14 bases, in that order; junction bases with no gene match: 6. This CDR3 contains 13 residues. In DNA form, the CDR3 reads TGTGCCAGCACCGGACTAGCGGGAGGGCCGGAGTTCTTC. The encoded protein is CASTGLAGGPEFF.

This rearrangement joins TRBV27 to TRBJ1-1, with TRBD1 matching over 10 bases. This CDR3 has 17 residues. CDR1 and CDR2 (germline): MNHEY, SMNVEV (reference sequence). After removal of 5 bases from V and 2 bases from J, the junction contained 11 bases not matched to a gene. The CDR3 here is CASSISRDRGSNTEAFF. The CDR3 DNA is TGTGCCAGCAGTATCTCCCGGGACAGGGGTAGTAACACTGAAGCTTTCTTT.

V and J are TRBV7-6 and TRBJ2-2, with D tentatively TRBD1 (5 bases). V lost 1 base to trimming and J lost 1 base, with 10 bases between them. CDR1 is SGHVS and CDR2 is FNYEAQ in the germline V gene. CDR3 length: 16 amino acids. CDR3 sequence: CASSLGGRVNTGELFF. The DNA of the CDR3 is TGTGCCAGCAGCTTAGGTGGCAGGGTGAACACCGGGGAGCTGTTTTTT.

This clone was picked up one time. V gene TRBV6-5 combines with J gene TRBJ2-5; 7 bases align to TRBD2. Per germline, CDR1 MNHEY and CDR2 SVGAGI. This CDR3 has 15 residues. V lost 5 bases and J lost 5; bases outside the gene matches: 11. DNA of the CDR3: TGTGCCAGCAGTAGACCGTCTGGCGGGAGTGAGACCCAGTACTTC. Its translation is CASSRPSGGSETQYF.

The chain links TRBV10-3 to TRBJ2-7; 7 positions match TRBD1. Unmatched junction bases numbered 4, after V lost 2 bases and J lost 3 bases. The CDR3 totals 14 residues. Germline CDR1 and CDR2: ENHRY and SYGVKD. The CDR3, as DNA: TGTGCCATCAGTGAGAGGTCAGGGGGCTACGAGCAGTACTTC. It specifies CAISERSGGYEQYF.

This chain uses TRBV7-6 with TRBJ1-3; D not resolved. The germline V gene has CDR1 SGHVS and CDR2 FNYEAQ. This CDR3 contains 15 residues. The ends were cut back, 3 bases at V and 0 bases at J, with 9 bases in the middle. As DNA, the CDR3 is TGTGCCAGCAGCTTGGCGGATAACTCTGGAAACACCATATATTTT. It encodes CASSLADNSGNTIYF.

This chain joins TRBV28 and TRBJ1-2; possible D gene TRBD1, 5 bases. This CDR3 is built from 14 residues. The germline V gene has CDR1 MDHEN and CDR2 SYDVKM. V lost 2 bases and J lost 2, with 9 bases in between. CDR3 sequence (DNA): TGTGCCAGCAGTTTAACAGGCCTAAACTATGGCTACACCTTC. Its translation: CASSLTGLNYGYTF.

The J gene is TRBJ2-1, the V gene TRBV5-6, with D perhaps matching TRBD1 or TRBD2 (5 bases each). The CDR3 has 16 residues. Between the trimmed V and J ends, which lost 4 bases and 7 bases, there was a span of 21 bases. The germline gives CDR1 SGHDT, CDR2 YYEEEE. In DNA, the CDR3 is TGTGCCAGCAGCACGGGGACCCTACGGGCCTTTAATGAGCAGTTCTTC. This gives the protein CASSTGTLRAFNEQFF.

This chain uses TRBV7-8 with TRBJ2-7; TRBD2 agrees at 9 bases. V lost 4 bases and J lost 9; bases outside the gene matches: 4. This CDR3 has 12 residues. Germline CDR1 reads SGHVS; CDR2 reads FQNEAQ. DNA for the CDR3: TGTGCCAGCAGCTCACTAGCGGGCCCGCAGTACTTC. Its translation is CASSSLAGPQYF.

As concerns this clone: An end of the junction differs from the germline gene, which may be a read error. This chain connects TRBV5-5 to TRBJ1-4; D is unresolved. Germline V gene lookup returns CDR1 SGHKS and CDR2 YYEKEE (reference sequence). The CDR3 has 13 amino acids. CDR3 in DNA: TGTGCCAGCAGCTTGGCCACATATGAGAAACTGTTTTTT. Its protein product is CASSLATYEKLFF.